The next 32 T cell receptor beta chains were all read from a single sample in a study of shared clonotypes between healthy human individuals. Data came from immunoSEQ multiplex PCR; TCRdb stores just in-frame clones and leaves some out. The sample holds 1.6 million or so clones; approximately 98.5% are singletons and the top ten take 0.3% to 0.45%. The sample consisted of naive CD4+ T cells sorted from blood. Described subset: CD45RA+ positively selected. The receptors derive from a man aged 25-45 years in good health.

The chain carries TRBV9 and TRBJ2-3, with TRBD2 matching 10 bases. The V segment lost 5 bases and the J segment 4 bases; nucleotides outside the gene matches: 4. The CDR3 length is 14 residues. Germline V gives CDR1 SGDLS, CDR2 YYNGEE. The CDR3: CASSTLAGADTQYF. Written as DNA, the CDR3 is TGTGCCAGCAGTACCCTAGCGGGAGCAGATACGCAGTATTTT.

The J gene is TRBJ2-1, the V gene TRBV6-6; tentative D call: TRBD1 (5 bases). With 4 bases removed from V and 0 bases from J, the gap between germline ends came to 13 bases. Germline V CDR1 and CDR2: MNHNY, SVGAGI (reference sequence). The CDR3 totals 16 residues. The CDR3 region is CASSSSIGASYNEQFF. The CDR3 DNA is TGTGCCAGCAGTTCATCAATAGGGGCCTCCTACAATGAGCAGTTCTTC.

The chain has TRBV7-2 and TRBJ1-2; 8 bases are shared with TRBD1. Germline lookup yields CDR1 SGHTA and CDR2 FQGNSA. The V segment lost 8 bases and the J segment 8 bases; nucleotides outside the gene matches: 10. The CDR3 is 13 residues long. The CDR3 region has the DNA TGTGCCAGCGGGATACTGACAGGGGAGGGCTACACCTTC. Translating gives CASGILTGEGYTF.

The chain uses TRBV4-3 and TRBJ2-5; D not certain. This CDR3 has 10 residues. CDR1 is LGHNA and CDR2 is YSLEER in the germline V gene. V gave up 4 bases and J gave up 9 bases, with 6 bases separating them. This CDR3 reads CASSRPAQYF. The CDR3 DNA follows: TGCGCCAGCAGCCGCCCCGCCCAGTACTTC.

The CDR3 sequence: CASSLTGTYGTGELFF. CDR3 in DNA: TGTGCCAGCAGTTTGACCGGGACCTACGGAACCGGGGAGCTGTTTTTT. The J gene is TRBJ2-2, the V gene TRBV7-2; D may be TRBD1 or TRBD2 (5 bases each). CDR1 is SGHTA, CDR2 FQGNSA, per germline. Trimming pared 6 bases from V and 5 bases from J, leaving 19 bases between. The CDR3 covers 16 residues.

As concerns this clone: Other DNA sequences in the same sample also yield this CDR3. The rearrangement uses TRBV6-5 and TRBJ2-7; 9 nucleotides agree with TRBD2. The CDR3 contains 14 residues. Germline trimming cut 1 base from V and 4 bases from J; bases unmatched to any gene: 2. Germline CDR1 reads MNHEY; CDR2 reads SVGAGI. CDR3: CASSYFSGSYEQYF. The CDR3 nucleotides are TGTGCCAGCAGTTACTTTAGCGGGAGTTACGAGCAGTACTTC.

The table lists this clone with a count of one. Compared with germline, one end of the junction differs, possibly owing to a read error. The rearrangement joins TRBV7-9 to TRBJ2-1, with 10 bases fitting TRBD1. CDR3 length: 14 residues. Germline V gene data show CDR1 as SEHNR and CDR2 as FQNEAQ (reference sequence). CDR3 coding DNA: TGTGCCAGCAGCTTATCAGGGGCGCCGGGACAGGGGATCTTC. Protein product: CASSLSGAPGQGIF.

The chain employs TRBV11-2 and TRBJ2-1; TRBD2 is a possible D gene (6 bases). This CDR3 is built from 13 residues. Germline V gene lookup returns CDR1 SGHAT and CDR2 FQNNGV. Between the trimmed V and J ends, which lost 1 base and 6 bases, there was a span of 7 bases. CDR3 nucleotide sequence: TGTGCCAGCAGCTTAGTACTAGCCAATGAGCAGTTCTTC. Amino acids: CASSLVLANEQFF.

This clone has a single count. The chain employs TRBV4-1 and TRBJ2-7; D remains ambiguous. Germline V gene sequence: CDR1 MGHRA, CDR2 YSYEKL. CDR3 length: 15 residues. Between the trimmed V and J ends, which lost 4 bases and 1 base, there was a span of 14 bases. The CDR3 sequence is CASSPSLSLSYEQYF. CDR3 sequence (DNA): TGCGCCAGCAGCCCGTCATTGAGCCTATCCTACGAGCAGTACTTC.

This chain uses TRBV25-1 with TRBJ2-1; 8 bases fit TRBD2. The V gene end was trimmed by 3 bases and the J gene end by 3 bases; junction bases not matched to a gene: 7. Looked up from germline, CDR1 is MGHDK and CDR2 is SYGVNS. The CDR3 runs to 16 residues. The CDR3 sequence: CASSDSPGLDYNEQFF. The CDR3, as DNA: TGTGCCAGCAGTGATTCTCCGGGACTAGACTACAATGAGCAGTTCTTC.

The chain joins TRBV6-5 to TRBJ2-7, with TRBD1 matching over 8 bases. In germline, CDR1 is MNHEY, CDR2 SVGAGI. The CDR3 has 13 amino acids. The V segment lost 5 bases and the J segment 7 bases; nucleotides outside the gene matches: 7. The CDR3 DNA reads TGTGCCAGCAGTCAGGACAGGGTAGGTGAGCAGTACTTC. Translating it yields CASSQDRVGEQYF.

The V gene is TRBV2, the J gene TRBJ2-1; D might be TRBD1 (6 bases). The CDR3 spans 13 residues. V was trimmed by 8 bases and J by 4 bases, leaving 12 bases between them. Germline assignment: CDR1 SNHLY and CDR2 FYNNEI. CDR3 amino acids: CASGRDMYNEQFF. The CDR3 DNA sequence: TGTGCCAGCGGCCGGGACATGTACAATGAGCAGTTCTTC.

The chain couples TRBV18 to TRBJ2-7; TRBD2 aligns across 7 bases. With V trimmed by 1 base and J by 2 bases, 8 bases remained unmatched. This CDR3 has 16 residues. Germline-derived CDR1 and CDR2 are KGHSH and LQKENI. The CDR3 loop reads CASSPLPTSRAYEQYF. In nucleotides, the CDR3 is TGTGCCAGCTCACCACTGCCGACTAGCAGAGCCTACGAGCAGTACTTC.

This clone appeared a single time. The CDR3 DNA sequence: TGTGCCAGCAGCTTCCAGGGCGGACGGACTGAAGCTTTCTTT. Its protein is CASSFQGGRTEAFF. The rearrangement uses TRBV7-9 and TRBJ1-1; tentative D call: TRBD1 (5 bases). This CDR3 is 14 amino acids long. Germline V gives CDR1 SEHNR, CDR2 FQNEAQ (reference sequence). The V end was cut by 3 bases, the J end by 5 bases, with 13 bases between.

The rearrangement uses TRBV5-8 and TRBJ2-2; D ambiguous. This CDR3 spans 14 amino acids. In germline, CDR1 is SGHTS, CDR2 YDEGEE. Trimming removed 5 bases from V and 0 bases from J, with 8 bases in between. The CDR3 loop reads CASRGLTNTGELFF. The CDR3 coding sequence is TGTGCCAGCAGAGGTCTCACGAACACCGGGGAGCTGTTTTTT. The full variable domain, with the rest looked up from reference TRBV5-8 and TRBJ2-2, is EAGVTQSPTHLIKTRGQQATLRCSPISGHTSVYWYQQALGLGLQFLLWYDEGEERNRGNFPPRFSGRQFPNYSSELNVNALELEDSALYLCASRGLTNTGELFFGEGSRLTVL.

The J gene is TRBJ2-5, the V gene TRBV5-5; 11 bases are shared with TRBD2. The CDR3 is 17 residues long. V trimming: 4 bases; J trimming: 1 base; junction bases outside the gene matches: 9. The V gene's germline CDR1 is SGHKS and CDR2 YYEKEE (reference sequence). CDR3 in amino acids: CASSPALAGGLQETQYF. As DNA, the CDR3 is TGTGCCAGCAGCCCCGCCCTAGCGGGAGGACTCCAAGAGACCCAGTACTTC. Full variable domain (outside the CDR3, taken from reference TRBV5-5 and TRBJ2-5): DAGVTQSPTHLIKTRGQQVTLRCSPISGHKSVSWYQQVLGQGPQFIFQYYEKEERGRGNFPDRFSARQFPNYSSELNVNALLLGDSALYLCASSPALAGGLQETQYFGPGTRLLVL.

The gene calls are TRBV7-9 and TRBJ2-3; D ambiguous. CDR1 and CDR2 from the germline V gene are SEHNR and FQNEAQ (reference sequence). V lost 5 bases and J lost 6, with 15 bases in between. The CDR3 runs to 14 residues. The CDR3 nucleotides are TGTGCCAGCAGCCTAGTCGCGATCGCGGATACGCAGTATTTT. It is translated as CASSLVAIADTQYF.

The genes are TRBV5-1 and TRBJ2-5, with 10 bases that match TRBD2. The V gene end was trimmed by 4 bases and the J gene end by 2 bases; junction bases not matched to a gene: 8. Germline CDR1 is SGHRS and CDR2 is YFSETQ. This CDR3 comprises 16 residues. The CDR3: CASSTLAGGPQETQYF. In DNA, the CDR3 is TGCGCCAGCAGCACCTTAGCGGGAGGACCTCAAGAGACCCAGTACTTC.

This clone occurred once. CDR3 sequence (DNA): TGCAGCGTTACTCAGGGTTCCGGCTACACCTTC. Amino acids: CSVTQGSGYTF. This rearrangement joins TRBV29-1 to TRBJ1-2; a possible D gene is TRBD1 (5 bases). Germline V gene lookup returns CDR1 SQVTM and CDR2 ANQGSEA. The CDR3 is 11 residues long. V was shortened by 5 bases and J by 8 bases, with 12 bases between the two germline ends.

V gene TRBV27 combines with J gene TRBJ2-3; no clear D gene. The CDR3 contains 15 residues. Trimming cost V 0 bases and J 4 bases, with 11 bases left between them. CDR1 is MNHEY and CDR2 is SMNVEV in the germline V gene (reference sequence). The CDR3: CASSLSGIGSDTQYF. Written as DNA, the CDR3 is TGTGCCAGCAGTTTATCAGGGATAGGCTCAGATACGCAGTATTTT.

The V gene is TRBV18, the J gene TRBJ2-2; 13 nucleotides align to TRBD2. CDR1 is KGHSH and CDR2 is LQKENI in the germline V gene. The length of the CDR3 is 21 residues. With 3 bases clipped from V and 0 bases from J, the junction kept 13 bases outside the gene matches. CDR3 sequence reads: CASSPLNKGLAGASNTGELFF. CDR3 DNA: TGTGCCAGCTCACCGCTGAACAAAGGACTAGCGGGAGCGTCGAACACCGGGGAGCTGTTTTTT.

The chain joins TRBV10-1 to TRBJ1-1; D remains ambiguous. The length of the CDR3 is 13 residues. CDR1 is WNHNN, CDR2 SYGVQD, per germline (reference sequence). Trimming took 2 bases from V and 0 from J, leaving 4 bases between them. This CDR3 is CASSENMNTEAFF. CDR3 DNA: TGCGCCAGCAGTGAGAACATGAACACTGAAGCTTTCTTT.

V is TRBV11-2 and J is TRBJ1-1; D is possibly TRBD1 (5 bases). V dropped 2 bases and J dropped 3 bases, with 10 bases sitting between them. The CDR3 has 14 amino acids. Per germline, CDR1 SGHAT and CDR2 FQNNGV. As DNA, the CDR3 is TGTGCCAGCAGCTTACGACAGACCTACACTGAAGCTTTCTTT. Amino acid sequence: CASSLRQTYTEAFF.

This chain connects TRBV7-8 to TRBJ2-7, with 7 bases aligning to TRBD2. The CDR3 loop spans 22 amino acids. The germline V gene encodes CDR1 SGHVS and CDR2 FQNEAQ. V lost 5 bases and J lost 5; bases outside the gene matches: 33. In DNA, the CDR3 is TGTGCCAGCAGCCACGAACCTCGGGGGGTTTGGGGGAGGGCCTCTCGCCCCAACGAGCAGTACTTC. Encoded protein: CASSHEPRGVWGRASRPNEQYF.

This chain connects TRBV5-1 to TRBJ2-7; 9 bases are a match to TRBD2. The junction had 10 bases not matched to a gene; V was cut back by 7 bases and J by 5 bases. The CDR3 is 14 amino acids. In germline, CDR1 is SGHRS, CDR2 YFSETQ. The CDR3 DNA follows: TGCGCCAGCTCCCAGGCGGGAGGGGGGGACGAGCAGTACTTC. It codes for CASSQAGGGDEQYF. The whole variable domain, filled in from reference TRBV5-1 and TRBJ2-7, reads KAGVTQTPRYLIKTRGQQVTLSCSPISGHRSVSWYQQTPGQGLQFLFEYFSETQRNKGNFPGRFSGRQFSNSRSEMNVSTLELGDSALYLCASSQAGGGDEQYFGPGTRLTVT.

For this clone: This CDR3 is also generated by other DNA sequences in the sample. The chain's CDR3 is CASSLAGGHEQFF. The CDR3 DNA is TGTGCCAGCAGCCTGGCGGGGGGCCATGAGCAGTTCTTC. The chain has TRBV5-6 and TRBJ2-1; 8 positions agree with TRBD2. V was clipped by 4 bases and J by 8 bases; unmatched bases: 5. CDR3 size: 13 residues. Germline V CDR1 and CDR2: SGHDT, YYEEEE.

This clone appeared once. The J gene is TRBJ2-3, the V gene TRBV30; no firm D call. CDR3 length equals 12 residues. V lost 8 bases and J lost 4, with 13 bases in between. Germline V gene lookup returns CDR1 GTSNPN and CDR2 SVGIG (reference sequence). In DNA form, the CDR3 reads TGTGCCGGAGCCATGGTATCAGATACGCAGTATTTT. Its protein is CAGAMVSDTQYF. Using reference TRBV30 and TRBJ2-3 for the parts outside the CDR3, the full variable domain is SQTIHQWPATLVQPVGSPLSLECTVEGTSNPNLYWYRQAAGRGLQLLFYSVGIGQISSEVPQNLSASRPQDRQFILSSKKLLLSDSGFYLCAGAMVSDTQYFGPGTRLTVL.

V usage is TRBV4-3 and J usage is TRBJ1-2, with a possible D match to TRBD1 (5 bases). With 5 bases removed from V and 14 bases from J, the gap between germline ends came to 21 bases. The germline gives CDR1 LGHNA, CDR2 YSLEER. The CDR3 is 13 residues long. Here the CDR3 reads CASSYNSAQGCTF. Written as DNA, the CDR3 is TGCGCCAGCAGCTATAATTCGGCCCAGGGATGTACCTTC.

This clone has a single count. The genes are TRBV19 and TRBJ1-3, with D unclear. The CDR3 is 13 residues long. Germline CDR1 is LNHDA and CDR2 is SQIVND (reference sequence). Trimming took 10 bases from V and 4 from J, leaving 14 bases between them. The CDR3 region is CATSRGPGNTIYF. CDR3 coding DNA: TGTGCCACCTCCCGAGGTCCAGGAAACACCATATATTTT.

The chain joins TRBV10-3 to TRBJ2-3, with TRBD1 matching 7 bases. The trim removed 0 bases at V and 3 bases at J, leaving 3 bases unmatched. The CDR3 covers 15 residues. Germline V gives CDR1 ENHRY, CDR2 SYGVKD. CDR3: CAISESGTETDTQYF. CDR3 DNA sequence: TGTGCCATCAGTGAGTCGGGGACAGAAACAGATACGCAGTATTTT.

This clone was recorded once. The rearrangement joins TRBV21-1 to TRBJ2-7; TRBD1 reflects the table's D call only, with no check against the DNA. TRBV21-1 is flagged as a pseudogene. CDR3 length equals 15 residues. The CDR3 spells CASSKVGQGVNEQYF. The CDR3 DNA follows: TGTGCCAGCAGCAAAGTAGGACAGGGCGTAAACGAGCAGTACTTC.

The DNA for the CDR3 is TGTGCCATCAGTGATCAGGCGGGGGCCTCTGAAGCTTTCTTT. This codes for CAISDQAGASEAFF. V gene TRBV10-3 combines with J gene TRBJ1-1; D perhaps matches TRBD1 (6 bases). V was shortened by 3 bases and J by 6 bases, with 14 bases between the two germline ends. The CDR3 covers 14 residues. Germline V gene data show CDR1 as ENHRY and CDR2 as SYGVKD.